This TCR beta chain was sequenced in a study of blood T cell repertoires in COVID-19 (dated by TCRdb to between 2020 and 2021). Study-wide context: The collaborator samples originated in the United States, Italy and Spain and spanned the acute and convalescent phases of COVID-19. The material from the prospective study consisted of cDNA or gDNA derived from T cells, B-cell-depleted T cells, or PBMCs. The dataset comprised deeply sampled blood TCRbeta repertoires from subjects exposed to, actively infected with, or recovered from COVID-19. The repertoires were made available in a free public database intended to serve as a resource for research on the immune response to SARS-CoV-2. The samples were drawn from the first 160 participants of the ongoing ImmuneRACE study and from over a thousand subjects provided by 6 global collaborators. Sample metadata almost always included a de-identified subject ID, COVID-19 status, age in years and sex. HLA class I and class II types, where available, came from metadata supplied by the sample provider rather than from assay-based typing. Study-level results and caveats: The quantity of clinical and demographic metadata differed by source and by participant and was supplied without curation.

The collaborating institutions used their own protocols to collect whole blood in K2EDTA tubes. For TCRbeta analysis, collaborator samples were shipped as frozen whole blood, as isolated PBMCs, or as DNA extracted from either sample type. The immunoSEQ Assay, a bias-controlled multiplex PCR, was used to amplify TCRbeta CDR3 regions from genomic DNA. On the authors' methods: The number of nucleated cells in each sample was estimated from the amplification of reference gene primers within the assay. Sequence reads were collapsed and filtered to measure the absolute abundance of every unique TCRbeta CDR3 rearrangement. For each sample, productive Simpson clonality was calculated by taking the square root of Simpson's diversity index across productive rearrangements. The table comes from immuneACCESS by way of TCRdb, which keeps in-frame sequences with V and J called. Part of the clones is missing from these tables; in studies checked, under half for an unresolved V gene and the rest for unknown reasons. The V and J calls and clone size were taken over from that table, and D and trimming were inferred from the DNA. In this sample the table shows about 63,000 clones, about 86% of which occur a single time. Approximately 12% of the sample is in the top ten clones.

To note about this clone: Its cognate antigen has yet to be identified. Per-nucleotide qualities are absent, and no much larger clonotype sits a single base away.

The clonotype comes from a human donor in a cohort sampled during active COVID-19. Source material: peripheral blood.

The nucleotide sequence reads as follows: TGTGCCAGTAGTAATTTTCAGGGGGCCGAGCAGTACTTC. The translation is CASSNFQGAEQYF. The rearranged chain carries TRBV19 and TRBJ2-7; 8 junctional bases match TRBD1. The cysteine opens and the phenylalanine closes a CDR3 of 13 amino acids. Solely the CDR3 DNA is kept, with 39 bases framed from the first base. V ends up 4 bases short and J 6 bases short, with an unmatched junction base count of 5. Taken from the germline V gene (reference sequence), the CDR1 and CDR2 loops are LNHDA and SQIVND.